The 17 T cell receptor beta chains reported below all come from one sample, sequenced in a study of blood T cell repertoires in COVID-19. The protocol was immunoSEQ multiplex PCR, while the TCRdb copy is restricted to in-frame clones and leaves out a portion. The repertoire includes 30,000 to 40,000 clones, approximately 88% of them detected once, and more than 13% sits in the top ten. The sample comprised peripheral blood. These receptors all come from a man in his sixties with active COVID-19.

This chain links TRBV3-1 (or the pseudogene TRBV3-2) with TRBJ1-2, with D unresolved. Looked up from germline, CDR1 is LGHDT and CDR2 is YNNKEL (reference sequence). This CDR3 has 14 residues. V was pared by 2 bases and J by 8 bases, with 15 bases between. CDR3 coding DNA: TGTGCCAGCAGCCAAATTTACCCGGGATCAGGCTACACCTTC. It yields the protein CASSQIYPGSGYTF.

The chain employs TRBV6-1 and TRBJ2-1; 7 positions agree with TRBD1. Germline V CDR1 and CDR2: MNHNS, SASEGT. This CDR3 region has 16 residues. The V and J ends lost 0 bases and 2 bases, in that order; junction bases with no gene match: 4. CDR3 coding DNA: TGTGCCAGCAGTGAAGCGCCACAGGGGCCCTACAATGAGCAGTTCTTC. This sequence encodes CASSEAPQGPYNEQFF.

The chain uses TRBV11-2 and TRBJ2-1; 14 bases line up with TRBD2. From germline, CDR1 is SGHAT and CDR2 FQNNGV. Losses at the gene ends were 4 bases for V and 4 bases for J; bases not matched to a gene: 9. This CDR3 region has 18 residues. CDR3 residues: CASSSGTSGSSRYNEQFF. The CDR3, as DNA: TGTGCCAGCAGCTCTGGGACTAGCGGGAGTAGTAGGTACAATGAGCAGTTCTTC.

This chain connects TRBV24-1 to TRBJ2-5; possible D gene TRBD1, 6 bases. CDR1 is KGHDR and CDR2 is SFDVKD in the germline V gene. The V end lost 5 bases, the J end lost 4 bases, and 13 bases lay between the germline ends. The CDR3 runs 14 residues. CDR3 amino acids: CATSAATGLETQYF. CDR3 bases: TGTGCCACCAGTGCCGCCACAGGGTTAGAGACCCAGTACTTC.

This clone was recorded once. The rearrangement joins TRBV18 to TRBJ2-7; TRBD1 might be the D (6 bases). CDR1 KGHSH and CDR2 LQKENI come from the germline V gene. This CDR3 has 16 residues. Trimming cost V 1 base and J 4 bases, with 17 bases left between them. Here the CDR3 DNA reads TGTGCCAGCTCACCACTCTACAGGGAGAAAGAATACGAGCAGTACTTC. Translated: CASSPLYREKEYEQYF.

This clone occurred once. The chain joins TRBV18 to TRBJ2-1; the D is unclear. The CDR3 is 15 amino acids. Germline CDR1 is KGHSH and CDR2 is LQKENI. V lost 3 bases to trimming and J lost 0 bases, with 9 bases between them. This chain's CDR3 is CASSPLQSSYNEQFF. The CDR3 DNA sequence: TGTGCCAGCTCACCCTTACAGAGCTCCTACAATGAGCAGTTCTTC.

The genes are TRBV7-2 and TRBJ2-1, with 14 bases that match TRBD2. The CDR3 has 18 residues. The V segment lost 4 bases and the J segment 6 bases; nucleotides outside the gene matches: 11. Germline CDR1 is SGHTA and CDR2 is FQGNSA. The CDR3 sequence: CASSSTGTSGRPGNEQFF. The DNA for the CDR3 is TGTGCCAGCAGCTCCACGGGGACTAGCGGGAGACCGGGCAATGAGCAGTTCTTC.

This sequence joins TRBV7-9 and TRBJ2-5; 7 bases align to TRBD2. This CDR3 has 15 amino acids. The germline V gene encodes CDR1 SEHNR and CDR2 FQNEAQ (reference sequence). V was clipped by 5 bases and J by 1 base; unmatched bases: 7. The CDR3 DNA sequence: TGTGCCAGCAGCCCTCGTGCTAGCGGCCAAGAGACCCAGTACTTC. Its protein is CASSPRASGQETQYF.

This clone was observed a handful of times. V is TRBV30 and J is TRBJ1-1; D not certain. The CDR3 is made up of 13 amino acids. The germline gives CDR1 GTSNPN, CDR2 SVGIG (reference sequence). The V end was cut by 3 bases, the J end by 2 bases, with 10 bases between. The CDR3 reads CAWRDGFNTEAFF. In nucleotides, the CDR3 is TGTGCCTGGAGAGACGGGTTTAACACTGAAGCTTTCTTT.

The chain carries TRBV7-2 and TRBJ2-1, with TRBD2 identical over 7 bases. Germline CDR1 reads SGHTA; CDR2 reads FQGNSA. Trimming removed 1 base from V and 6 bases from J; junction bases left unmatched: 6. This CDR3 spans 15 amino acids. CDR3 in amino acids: CASSLGRELGNEQFF. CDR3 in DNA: TGTGCCAGCAGCTTAGGGCGGGAGTTGGGCAATGAGCAGTTCTTC.

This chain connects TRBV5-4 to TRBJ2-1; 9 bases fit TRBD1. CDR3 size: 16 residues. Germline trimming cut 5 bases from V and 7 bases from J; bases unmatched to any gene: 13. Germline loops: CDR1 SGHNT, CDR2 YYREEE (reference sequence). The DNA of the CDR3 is TGTGCCAGCAGTCTCCGGGACAGGGTAAGGGGGAATGAGCAGTTCTTC. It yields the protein CASSLRDRVRGNEQFF.

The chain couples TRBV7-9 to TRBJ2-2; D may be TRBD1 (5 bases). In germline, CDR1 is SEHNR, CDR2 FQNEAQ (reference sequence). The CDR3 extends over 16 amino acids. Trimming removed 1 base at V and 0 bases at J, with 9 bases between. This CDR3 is CASSLGRAANTGELFF. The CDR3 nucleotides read TGTGCCAGCAGCTTAGGCAGGGCCGCGAACACCGGGGAGCTGTTTTTT.

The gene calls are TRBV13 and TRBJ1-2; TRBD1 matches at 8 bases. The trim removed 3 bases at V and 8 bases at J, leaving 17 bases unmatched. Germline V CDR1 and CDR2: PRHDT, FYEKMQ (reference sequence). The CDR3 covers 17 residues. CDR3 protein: CASSFGETLDRAMGYTF. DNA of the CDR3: TGTGCCAGCAGCTTTGGAGAGACCCTGGACAGGGCGATGGGCTACACCTTC.

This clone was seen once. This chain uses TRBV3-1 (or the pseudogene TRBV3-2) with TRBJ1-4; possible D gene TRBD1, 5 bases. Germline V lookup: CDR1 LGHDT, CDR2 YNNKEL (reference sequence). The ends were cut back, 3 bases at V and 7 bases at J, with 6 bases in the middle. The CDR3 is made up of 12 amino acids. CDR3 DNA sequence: TGTGCCAGCAGCCAGGGGGGTGAAAAACTGTTTTTT. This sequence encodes CASSQGGEKLFF.

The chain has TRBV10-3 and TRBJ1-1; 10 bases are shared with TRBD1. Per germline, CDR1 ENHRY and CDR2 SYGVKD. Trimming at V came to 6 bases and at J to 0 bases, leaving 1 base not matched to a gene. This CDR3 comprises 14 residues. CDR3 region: CAIRGQGLNTEAFF. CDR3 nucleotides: TGTGCCATCAGGGGACAGGGGCTGAACACTGAAGCTTTCTTT.

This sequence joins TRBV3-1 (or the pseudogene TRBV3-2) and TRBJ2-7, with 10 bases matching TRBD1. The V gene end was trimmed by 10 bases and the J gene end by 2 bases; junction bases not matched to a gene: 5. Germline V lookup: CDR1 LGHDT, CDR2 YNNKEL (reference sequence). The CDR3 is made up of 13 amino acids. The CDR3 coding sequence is TGTGCCACCCTAGGGACAGGGGCCTACGAGCAGTACTTC. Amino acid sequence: CATLGTGAYEQYF.

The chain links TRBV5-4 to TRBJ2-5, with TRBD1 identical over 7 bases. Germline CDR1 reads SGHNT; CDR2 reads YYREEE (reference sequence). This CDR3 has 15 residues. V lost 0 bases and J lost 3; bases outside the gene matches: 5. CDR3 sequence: CASSLEGQRKETQYF. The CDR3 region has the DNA TGTGCCAGCAGCTTGGAGGGACAGCGCAAAGAGACCCAGTACTTC.